This TCR beta chain derives from a study of blood T cell repertoires in COVID-19 (TCRdb year 2020). With regard to the full study: Samples from collaborators originated in the United States, Italy and Spain and spanned both the acute and convalescent phases of COVID-19. The prospective study material was composed of cDNA or gDNA derived from T cells, B-cell-depleted T cells, or PBMCs. Where available, HLA class I and class II types were obtained from metadata supplied by the sample provider rather than from assay-based typing. A freely available public database, intended as a resource for researchers studying the immune response to SARS-CoV-2, is where the repertoires were released. A de-identified subject ID, COVID-19 status, age in years and sex were almost always included in the sample metadata. Samples were obtained from the ongoing ImmuneRACE study (first 160 participants) and from over 1,000 subjects provided by 6 global collaborators. Deeply sampled blood TCRbeta repertoires from subjects exposed to, actively infected with, or recovered from COVID-19 were included in the dataset.

One collaborating source in Seattle enrolled patients during active infection and followed them longitudinally through the course of disease. Whole blood was collected in K2EDTA tubes by collaborating institutions according to the institutions' own protocols. For TCRbeta analysis, collaborator samples were shipped as frozen whole blood, as isolated PBMCs, or as DNA extracted from either sample type. Study-level results and caveats: How much clinical and demographic metadata was included differed by source and by participant, and the metadata was provided uncurated.

In the germline V gene (reference sequence), CDR1 corresponds to LNHNV and CDR2 to YYDKDF. The CDR3 contains 15 residues, cysteine and phenylalanine counted. CDR3 DNA is the only sequence kept; it has 45 bases, read in frame from the first base. V is clipped by 3 bases and J by 1 base, and the sequence between their germline boundaries is 13 bases long. To note about this clone: Its recognized antigen is unknown. No clone much larger than this one lies a single base away; base qualities are absent.

TCRbeta CDR3 regions were amplified from genomic DNA by means of the immunoSEQ Assay, a bias-controlled multiplex PCR. The study's own analysis went as follows. Nucleated cell counts per sample were estimated from amplification of reference gene primers within the assay. To quantify the absolute abundance of each unique TCRbeta CDR3 rearrangement, sequence reads were collapsed and filtered. For each sample, productive Simpson clonality was calculated as the square root of Simpson's diversity index over productive rearrangements. TCRdb retrieved this table from immuneACCESS and kept in-frame rearrangements only. Not all clones are present; in checked studies, unresolved V genes account for under half, and no reason is known for the remainder. From that table come the V and J calls and clone size; the DNA was used to work out D and trimming. The sample table lists 200,000 to 300,000 clones, around 81% of them with a count of one. The top ten clonotypes cover around 7% of the sample.

Sample: peripheral blood. This clonotype was sampled from an elderly woman with COVID-19, enrolled during active disease. The V and J genes are TRBV15 and TRBJ2-7, with a weak D call of TRBD2 (6 bases match). At the DNA level, the sequence is TGTGCCACCAGCAGGTCGGCTAGCGCTTCCTACGAGCAGTACTTC. The translation is CATSRSASASYEQYF.